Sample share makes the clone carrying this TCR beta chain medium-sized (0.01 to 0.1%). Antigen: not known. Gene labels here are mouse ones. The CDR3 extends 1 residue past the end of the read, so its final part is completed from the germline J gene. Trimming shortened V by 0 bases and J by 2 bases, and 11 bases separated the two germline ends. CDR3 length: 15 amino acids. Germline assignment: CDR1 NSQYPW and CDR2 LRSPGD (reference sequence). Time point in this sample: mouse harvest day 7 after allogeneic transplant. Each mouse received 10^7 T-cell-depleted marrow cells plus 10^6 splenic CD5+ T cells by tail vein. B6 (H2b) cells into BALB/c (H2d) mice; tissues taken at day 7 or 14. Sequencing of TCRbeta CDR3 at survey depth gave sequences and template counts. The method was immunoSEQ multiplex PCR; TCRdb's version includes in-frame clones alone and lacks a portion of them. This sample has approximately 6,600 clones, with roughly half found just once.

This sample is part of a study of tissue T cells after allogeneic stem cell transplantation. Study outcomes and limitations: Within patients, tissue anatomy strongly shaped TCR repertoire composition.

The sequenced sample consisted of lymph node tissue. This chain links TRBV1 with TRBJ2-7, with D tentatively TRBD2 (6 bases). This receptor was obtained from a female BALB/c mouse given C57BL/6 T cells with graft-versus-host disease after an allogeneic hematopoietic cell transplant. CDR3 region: CTCSADWGRTYEQYF. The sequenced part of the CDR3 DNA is TGCACCTGCAGTGCAGACTGGGGTAGAACCTATGAACAGTAC.